The T cell receptor (beta chain) under discussion was sequenced for a study of breast tumors, draining lymph nodes, adjacent tissues. Axillary draining lymph nodes of breast cancer patients supplied the node samples. Using its own MiXCR run on the multiplex PCR reads, TCRdb lists one record per CDR3 protein. The sample records some 170,000 distinct CDR3 sequences, 33% being singletons. Sequences were obtained from axillary lymph node tissue. The receptor comes from a female donor with breast cancer. Some clones in this sample may be carry-over from other donors' samples.

Written as DNA, the CDR3 is TGTGCCAGCAGCTTAGGAGTCGGAAATAACTATGGCTACACCTTC. As protein: CASSLGVGNNYGYTF. The chain joins TRBV7-2 to TRBJ1-2; D is uncertain. Germline V gives CDR1 SGHTA, CDR2 FQGNSA. This CDR3 spans 15 amino acids. Trimming removed 1 base at V and 1 base at J, with 10 bases between. Full variable domain (remainder filled in from reference TRBV7-2 and TRBJ1-2): GAGVSQSPSNKVTEKGKDVELRCDPISGHTALYWYRQSLGQGLEFLIYFQGNSAPDKSGLPSDRFSAERTGGSVSTLTIQRTQQEDSAVYLCASSLGVGNNYGYTFGSGTRLTVV.